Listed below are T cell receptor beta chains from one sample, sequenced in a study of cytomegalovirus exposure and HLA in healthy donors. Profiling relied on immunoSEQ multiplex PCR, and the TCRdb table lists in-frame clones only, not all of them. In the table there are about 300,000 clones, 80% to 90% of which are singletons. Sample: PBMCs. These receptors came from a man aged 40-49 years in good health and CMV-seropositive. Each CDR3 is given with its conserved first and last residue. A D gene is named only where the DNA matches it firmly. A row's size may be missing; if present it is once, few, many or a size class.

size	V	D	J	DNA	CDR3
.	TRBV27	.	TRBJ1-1	TGTGCCACAAGAGAGAAGGGGTGGAACACTGAAGCTTTCTTT	CATREKGWNTEAFF
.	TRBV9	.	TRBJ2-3	TGTGCCAGCAGCGTAGTTGGGGGGGCTAGCACAGATACGCAGTATTTT	CASSVVGGASTDTQYF
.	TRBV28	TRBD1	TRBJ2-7	TGTGCCAGCAGTTTGTTGACAGGGGTGGGGAGAGAGCAGTACTTC	CASSLLTGVGREQYF
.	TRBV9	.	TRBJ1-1	TGTGCCAGCAGCGTAGCGGGGGGCTCGAACACTGAAGCTTTCTTT	CASSVAGGSNTEAFF
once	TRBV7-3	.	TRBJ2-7	TGTGCCAGCAGCCTAGACGGGGACGAGCAGTACTTC	CASSLDGDEQYF
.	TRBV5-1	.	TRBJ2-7	TGCGCCAGCAGCTTGGTAGTCTTCCCCTCCGAGCAGTACTTC	CASSLVVFPSEQYF
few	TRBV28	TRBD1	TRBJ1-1	TGTGCCAGCAACTTTTGGGACAGGGACCCCACTGAAGCTTTCTTT	CASNFWDRDPTEAFF
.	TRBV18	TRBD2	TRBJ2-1	TGTGCCAGCTCACCGGTAGGACTAGCGGGCTCCTACAATGAGCAGTTCTTC	CASSPVGLAGSYNEQFF
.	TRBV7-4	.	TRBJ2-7	TGTGCCAGCAGCTTAAAGGAGGGAAATTCCTCGGGTGGGCAGTACTTC	CASSLKEGNSSGGQYF
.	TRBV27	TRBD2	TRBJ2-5	TGTGCCAGCAGTCTAGGGGACAGCACTAGCGGGAAAGAGACCCAGTACTTC	CASSLGDSTSGKETQYF
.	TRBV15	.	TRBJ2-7	TGTGCCACCAGCCGAACGGGGGACGGAACCTCGTTGGAGCAGTACTTC	CATSRTGDGTSLEQYF
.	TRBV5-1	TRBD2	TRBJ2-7	TGCGCCAGCAGCTTGGCCGGGCTAGCGGGGGAGTCCGAGCAGTACTTC	CASSLAGLAGESEQYF
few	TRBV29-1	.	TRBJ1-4	TGCAGCGTTGGTGCAGGGGCTAATGAAAAACTGTTTTTT	CSVGAGANEKLFF
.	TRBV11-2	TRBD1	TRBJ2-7	TGTGCCAGCAGCGCCCCGGGACAGGGCTCCTACGAGCAGTACTTC	CASSAPGQGSYEQYF
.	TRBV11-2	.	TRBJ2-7	TGTGCCAGCAAGACCCGGCGGGGAGCGGGTTACGAGCAGTACTTC	CASKTRRGAGYEQYF
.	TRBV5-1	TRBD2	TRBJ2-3	TGCGCCAGCAGCTTGGTAGCGGGAGCTAGCACAGATACGCAGTATTTT	CASSLVAGASTDTQYF
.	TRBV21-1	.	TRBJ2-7	TGTGCCAGCAGCAAAGAGGAAGACAGGGAACCCTACGAGCAGTACTTC	CASSKEEDREPYEQYF
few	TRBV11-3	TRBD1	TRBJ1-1	TGTGCCAGCAGCGATCGGACAGGGGGTACTGAAGCTTTCTTT	CASSDRTGGTEAFF
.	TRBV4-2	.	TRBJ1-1	TGTGCCAGCAGCCACGGGAGTAAAGGGCCTGAAGCTTTCTTT	CASSHGSKGPEAFF
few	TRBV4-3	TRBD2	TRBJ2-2	TGCGCCAGCAGCCAAGGCCCGGGACTAGCGGGACCCGGGGAGCTGTTTTTT	CASSQGPGLAGPGELFF
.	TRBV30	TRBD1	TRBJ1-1	TGTGCCTGGAGTGTTCCCCGGGACAGGGCTTACACTGAAGCTTTCTTT	CAWSVPRDRAYTEAFF
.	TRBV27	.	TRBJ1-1	TGTGCCAGCAGTCATACCAGGGTCACTGAAGCTTTCTTT	CASSHTRVTEAFF
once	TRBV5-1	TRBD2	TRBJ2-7	TGCGCCAGCAGCTTGATAGCGCCTAGCGGCGCCTACGAGCAGTACTTC	CASSLIAPSGAYEQYF
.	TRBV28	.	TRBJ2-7	TGTGCCAGCAGTTGGGCCGGGGTGGAGCAGTACTTC	CASSWAGVEQYF
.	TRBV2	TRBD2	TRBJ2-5	TGTGCCACTACATCGGGGGAGGGCCGGCGGGAGACCCAGTACTTC	CATTSGEGRRETQYF
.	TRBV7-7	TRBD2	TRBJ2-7	TGTGCTAGCAGCTTAGGGGGTTCGGGACTAGCGGGAGTTTTGGGCTCCTACGAGCAGTACTTC	CASSLGGSGLAGVLGSYEQYF
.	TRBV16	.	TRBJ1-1	TGTGCCAGCAGCCAAGACGACTCACGAGTTACTGAAGCTTTCTTT	CASSQDDSRVTEAFF
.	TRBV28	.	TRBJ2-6	TGTGCCAGCAGTGTACCGGGAGAGAATCTTGGGGCCAACGTCCTGACTTTC	CASSVPGENLGANVLTF
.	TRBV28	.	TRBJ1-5	TGTGCCAGCAGTGTATACAGCCCCAATCAGCCCCAGCATTTT	CASSVYSPNQPQHF
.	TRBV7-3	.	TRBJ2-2	TGTGCCAGCGGACCGGGCGGGGCGAACACCGGGGAGCTGTTTTTT	CASGPGGANTGELFF
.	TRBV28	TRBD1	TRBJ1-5	TGTGCCAGCAGTTCCCCGGACAGGGTAAAGTTCAATCAGCCCCAGCATTTT	CASSSPDRVKFNQPQHF
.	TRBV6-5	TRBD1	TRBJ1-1	TGTGCCAGCAGCCCCGACAGGGGACGGAACACTGAAGCTTTCTTT	CASSPDRGRNTEAFF
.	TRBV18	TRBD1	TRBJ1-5	TGTGCCAGCTCTCCCACAGGGGGCCCTAATCAGCCCCAGCATTTT	CASSPTGGPNQPQHF
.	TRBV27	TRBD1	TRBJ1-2	TGTGCCAGCAGCCCAGGGGGGTTCTATGGCTACACCTTC	CASSPGGFYGYTF
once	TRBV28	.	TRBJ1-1	TGTGCCAGCAGTTTAACGGGGTCGGGCAGATCGGGCACTGAAGCTTTCTTT	CASSLTGSGRSGTEAFF
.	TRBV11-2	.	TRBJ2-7	TGTGCCAGCAGCCCGCGCCCTGGCGGCCCCTACGAGCAGTACTTC	CASSPRPGGPYEQYF
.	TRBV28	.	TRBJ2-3	TGTGCCAGCAGTCGGAACCTACCGACTGGCACAGATACGCAGTATTTT	CASSRNLPTGTDTQYF
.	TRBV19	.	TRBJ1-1	TGTGCCAGTAGTACACGGAGCTTGGCCGAAGCTTTCTTT	CASSTRSLAEAFF
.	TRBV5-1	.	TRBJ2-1	TGCGCCAGCAGCCCCTCAGGGGCAGAACGGGGGGAGGGTGAGCAGTTCTTC	CASSPSGAERGEGEQFF
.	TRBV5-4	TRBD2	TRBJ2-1	TGTGCCAGCAGCTTACTAGCGGGAGTTAACAATGAGCAGTTCTTC	CASSLLAGVNNEQFF
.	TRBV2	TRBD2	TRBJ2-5	TGTGCCAGCGACTTACTAGCGGGAGAGACCCAGTACTTC	CASDLLAGETQYF
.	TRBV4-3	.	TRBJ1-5	TGCGCCAGCAGCCAAGATCGGGCAGGACCTACTACCGGAGGGCCCCAGCATTTT	CASSQDRAGPTTGGPQHF
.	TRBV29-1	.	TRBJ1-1	TGCAGCGTTATCGCCCGCAGGCGCACTGAAGCTTTCTTT	CSVIARRRTEAFF